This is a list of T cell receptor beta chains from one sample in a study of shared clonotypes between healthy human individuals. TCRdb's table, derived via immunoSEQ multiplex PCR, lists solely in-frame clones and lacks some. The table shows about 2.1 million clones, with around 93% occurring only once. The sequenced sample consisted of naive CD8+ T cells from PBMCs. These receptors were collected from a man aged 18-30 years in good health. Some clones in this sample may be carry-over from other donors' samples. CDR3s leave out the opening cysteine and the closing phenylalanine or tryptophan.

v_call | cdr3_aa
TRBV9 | ASSAHTAPSYEQY
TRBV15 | ATSRDPQPTGELF
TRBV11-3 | ASSSVQRVPYNEQF
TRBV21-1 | ASSKETGFQETQY
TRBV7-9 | ASSWPGSNQPQH
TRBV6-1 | ASRGGPKYEQY
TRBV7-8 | ASSFTYRPTPRETQETQY
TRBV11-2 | ASSLGPIGDDTEAF
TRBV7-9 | ASTGGQQETQY
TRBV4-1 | ASSQDWESYEQF
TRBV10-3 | AISGRDRLRDTQY
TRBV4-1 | ASSGQMSSYEQY
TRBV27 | ASSPPGTGLYEQY
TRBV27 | ASSLFFGNQPQH
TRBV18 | ASSPTEPSYEQY
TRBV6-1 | ASSEIFGRGAYEQY
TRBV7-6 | ASSLSAGTTSGENTGELF
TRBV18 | ASSPGPSGSFHEQY
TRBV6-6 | ASSVIDWYEQY
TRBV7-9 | ASSLGLGTDTQY
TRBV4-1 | ASSPGLYEQY
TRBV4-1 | ASSQSMVETQY
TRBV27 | ASSFARRTVEQY
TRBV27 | ASSLTGTQLSYNEQF
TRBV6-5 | ASSLNLADSYNEQF
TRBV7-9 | ASSLAVREDEQY
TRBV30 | AWSTDAPNYGYT
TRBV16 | ASSPGGAYGYT
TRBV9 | ASSLTGGGIETQY
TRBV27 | ASSLSLGHTEAF
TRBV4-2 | ASSHRDRDLQF
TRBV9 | ASSAGGGRENNEQF
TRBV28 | ASSFPLQSTGDVETQY
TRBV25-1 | ASSIQGGGLGNTEAF
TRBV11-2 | ASSLSPGPFYEQY
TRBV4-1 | ASSQEGGRALVDEQY
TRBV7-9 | ASSQNALFGYT
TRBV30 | AWSWGSYNEQF
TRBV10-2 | ASRGTQSYEQY
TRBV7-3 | ASSLTPGGRGELF
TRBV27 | ASRLGGTNYGYT
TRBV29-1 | SVRSSGTFYEQY
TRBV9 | ASSPGTRTSYEQY
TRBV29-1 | SVEGGGGGHYGYT
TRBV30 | AWRRPRDGWVNEKLF
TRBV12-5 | ASGRSYNEQF
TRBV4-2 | ASSQGRGEAF
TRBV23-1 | ASKGGQTKVTYGYT
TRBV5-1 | ASSLDASVADTQY
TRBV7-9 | ASSPGPYSNQPQH
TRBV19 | ASSPPRAPDTQY
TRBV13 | ASSPGQGSCEQY
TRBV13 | ASSLISGQGAPGLAGASHEQY
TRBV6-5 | ASSYSAGDEQF
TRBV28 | ASSPRTGVYEQY